The rows below give T cell receptor beta chains drawn from one sample of a study of shared clonotypes between healthy human individuals. Some clones are missing from TCRdb's copy, which holds only in-frame ones; the method was immunoSEQ multiplex PCR. The profile shows approximately 2.1 million clones, roughly 93% of them singletons. Sequencing was done on a sample of naive CD4+ T cells from PBMCs. These receptors were obtained from a man between 18 and 35 years old in good health. Some clones in this sample may be carry-over from other donors' samples. CDR3s include the opening cysteine and the closing phenylalanine or tryptophan. A D gene is named only where the DNA matches it firmly. Expanded clones get a size class; other rows say once, few or many, or leave the size out.

D gene | clone size | J gene | V gene | CDR3 DNA | CDR3 protein
TRBD2 | NA | TRBJ2-7 | TRBV23-1 | TGCGCCAGCAGTAACGGGCGGGAGCTCTCCTACGAGCAGTACTTC | CASSNGRELSYEQYF
NA | once | TRBJ2-2 | TRBV6-1 | TGTGCCAGCAGTGGCTGGGACAACCGCTCGTGGGGCGGGGAGCTGTTTTTT | CASSGWDNRSWGGELFF
TRBD1 | once | TRBJ1-4 | TRBV6-1 | TGTGCCAGCACCAGGGGGGTTTCTAATGAAAAACTGTTTTTT | CASTRGVSNEKLFF
NA | NA | TRBJ1-2 | TRBV30 | TGTGCCTGGGTACAGAGAGCTAACTATGGCTACACCTTC | CAWVQRANYGYTF
TRBD2 | NA | TRBJ2-1 | TRBV10-3 | TGTGCCATCAAGTCCCGGGGACTAGCTGCCGATGAGCAGTTCTTC | CAIKSRGLAADEQFF
NA | NA | TRBJ2-3 | TRBV2 | TGTGCCAGCAGCGGGGGCGCAGATACGCAGTATTTT | CASSGGADTQYF
NA | NA | TRBJ1-4 | TRBV28 | TGTGCCAGCAGTGGGGGGGAAAAACTGTTTTTT | CASSGGEKLFF
NA | NA | TRBJ1-2 | TRBV5-1 | TGCGCCAGCAGCTGGGGATATCCCCGACTCTTAAAGGATGGCTACACCTTC | CASSWGYPRLLKDGYTF
TRBD1 | NA | TRBJ2-7 | TRBV5-1 | TGCGCCAGCAGCCCATCAGGACAGGGAATCAACGACGAGCAGTACTTC | CASSPSGQGINDEQYF
NA | few | TRBJ1-2 | TRBV6-6 | TGTGCCAGCAGTGGACTCACAGGGTACTATGGCTACACCTTC | CASSGLTGYYGYTF
NA | NA | TRBJ1-5 | TRBV2 | TGTGCCAGCAGACGAGTGGACCAGCCCCAGCATTTT | CASRRVDQPQHF
NA | NA | TRBJ1-2 | TRBV19 | TGTGCCAGTAGTATTTTCATCACCAAGCTTCGGGCAGCAAACTATGGCTACACCTTC | CASSIFITKLRAANYGYTF
NA | NA | TRBJ1-3 | TRBV5-1 | TGCGCCAGCAGCTTGGCCCCAGATACTGGAAACACCATATATTTT | CASSLAPDTGNTIYF
NA | NA | TRBJ2-2 | TRBV5-1 | TGCGCCAGCAGCTTCAGGGCCCTTGACACCGGGGAGCTGTTTTTT | CASSFRALDTGELFF
NA | NA | TRBJ2-7 | TRBV19 | TGTGCCAGTAGTATAACCCCACGCGACGGGTCCTACGAGCAGTACTTC | CASSITPRDGSYEQYF
NA | NA | TRBJ2-2 | TRBV10-3 | TGTGCCATCAGCAATCTGGGTACCTCCGGGGAGCTGTTTTTT | CAISNLGTSGELFF
NA | once | TRBJ1-2 | TRBV28 | TGTGCCAGCAGAAGTTCCATTTATGGCTACACCTTC | CASRSSIYGYTF
NA | once | TRBJ1-2 | TRBV6-5 | TGTGCCAGCAGCCCAGGGTTTAACTACGGCTACACCTTC | CASSPGFNYGYTF
TRBD1 | NA | TRBJ2-7 | TRBV18 | TGTGCCAGCTCACGGGCCCGGGACAGGGCTCACGAGCAGTACTTC | CASSRARDRAHEQYF
TRBD2 | NA | TRBJ2-5 | TRBV5-1 | TGCGCCAGCAGCTTGGGACTTTCCCGGGGAGGGGCCCAGTACTTC | CASSLGLSRGGAQYF
NA | NA | TRBJ1-4 | TRBV18 | TGTGCCAGCTCACCCGGGACACCCCGGGGCGAAAAACTGTTTTTT | CASSPGTPRGEKLFF
TRBD2 | once | TRBJ2-2 | TRBV5-1 | TGCGCCAGCAGCTTGGATGGGCTAGCGGGGATCACCGGGGAGCTGTTTTTT | CASSLDGLAGITGELFF
TRBD1 | NA | TRBJ2-5 | TRBV29-1 | TGCAGCGTGGATATCGGGACAGGGGGTCCGGAGACCCAGTACTTC | CSVDIGTGGPETQYF
TRBD1 | NA | TRBJ1-5 | TRBV6-7 | TGTGCCAGCAGTTGCCTCGACAGGGAGTCTCCTCATAGCAATCAGCCCCAGCATTTT | CASSCLDRESPHSNQPQHF
NA | NA | TRBJ1-1 | TRBV6-9 | TGTGCCAGCAGTTATACGGGGGTGAGGACTGAAGCTTTCTTT | CASSYTGVRTEAFF
TRBD1 | NA | TRBJ1-1 | TRBV7-6 | TGTGCCAGCAGCAGTATGGGACAGATGAACACTGAAGCTTTCTTT | CASSSMGQMNTEAFF
TRBD1 | NA | TRBJ1-2 | TRBV5-4 | TGTGCCAGCAGCTTGGCCGCGGGACAGGGGAACTATGGCTACACCTTC | CASSLAAGQGNYGYTF
NA | NA | TRBJ1-3 | TRBV5-1 | TGCGCCAGCAGCCCTACGATCGGAAACACCATATATTTT | CASSPTIGNTIYF
NA | NA | TRBJ2-1 | TRBV20-1 | TGCAGTGCTATTTCAGGGGCCCCCCAGTTCTTC | CSAISGAPQFF
NA | NA | TRBJ2-7 | TRBV18 | TGTGCCAGCACGACAGCCGGGAGCTTTTACGAGCAGTACTTC | CASTTAGSFYEQYF